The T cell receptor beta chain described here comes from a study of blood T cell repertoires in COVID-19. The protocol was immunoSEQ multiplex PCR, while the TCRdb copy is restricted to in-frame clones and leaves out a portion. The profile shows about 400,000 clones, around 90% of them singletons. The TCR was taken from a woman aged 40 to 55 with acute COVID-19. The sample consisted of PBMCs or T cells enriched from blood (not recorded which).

The CDR3 sequence is CASSVGAGGAQETQYF. The CDR3 bases are TGTGCCAGCAGCGTGGGAGCGGGGGGTGCCCAAGAGACCCAGTACTTC. The chain is built from TRBV9 and TRBJ2-5; the match to TRBD2 covers 9 bases. Per germline, CDR1 SGDLS and CDR2 YYNGEE. Trimming cost V 2 bases and J 1 base; bases outside gene matches: 6. This CDR3 has 16 amino acids.